Listed below are T cell receptor beta chains from one sample, sequenced in a study of blood T cell repertoires in COVID-19. Assay: immunoSEQ multiplex PCR; the TCRdb copy retains only in-frame clones and omits some. The sample lists over 200,000 clones; around 80% were seen once. Input material: PBMCs or T cells enriched from blood (not recorded which). Receptors were obtained from a man aged 60 to 75 who had recovered from COVID-19. Both conserved end residues are part of each CDR3. D genes are given only for firm matches. Clone size is stated in some rows and not others, as once, few, many or a class when expanded.

v_call	j_call	clone_size	d_call	cdr3_aa	cdr3_nt
TRBV7-9	TRBJ2-1	-	TRBD1	CASSVRDSYNEQFF	TGTGCCAGCAGCGTAAGGGACAGCTACAATGAGCAGTTCTTC
TRBV7-3	TRBJ1-3	-	-	CASSLNGGGSGNTIYF	TGTGCCAGCAGCTTAAATGGGGGCGGCTCTGGAAACACCATATATTTT
TRBV7-9	TRBJ1-3	-	-	CASSPTGGDLFSGNTIYF	TGTGCCAGCAGCCCCACCGGCGGGGACCTCTTCTCTGGAAACACCATATATTTT
TRBV11-3	TRBJ1-1	-	-	CASSLPLQGTRTEAFF	TGTGCCAGCAGCCTACCCCTACAGGGAACGAGGACTGAAGCTTTCTTT
TRBV5-8	TRBJ1-1	-	-	CASSLGGLASKAFF	TGTGCCAGCAGCTTGGGGGGGCTTGCCTCTAAAGCTTTCTTT
TRBV7-8	TRBJ2-4	-	-	CASSPQDRGNIQYF	TGTGCCAGCAGCCCCCAGGACAGAGGGAACATTCAGTACTTC
TRBV29-1	TRBJ2-7	-	TRBD1	CSGLIGQGASYEQYF	TGCAGCGGCCTAATTGGACAGGGGGCTTCCTACGAGCAGTACTTC
TRBV4-1	TRBJ1-1	few	-	CASSQGEGLTEAFF	TGCGCCAGCAGCCAAGGCGAGGGTCTCACTGAAGCTTTCTTT
TRBV10-3	TRBJ2-7	-	TRBD1	CATRTGRYEQYF	TGTGCCACCAGGACAGGGAGGTACGAGCAGTACTTC
TRBV10-3	TRBJ1-1	-	TRBD1	CAIRGTDYTEAFF	TGTGCCATCAGGGGGACAGATTACACTGAAGCTTTCTTT
TRBV30	TRBJ1-1	-	-	CAGKRALGEAFF	TGTGCCGGAAAGAGGGCCCTGGGGGAAGCTTTCTTT
TRBV5-3	TRBJ1-1	-	-	CARSPPARTEKNTEAFF	TGTGCCAGAAGCCCACCGGCCCGGACAGAAAAGAACACTGAAGCTTTCTTT
TRBV28	TRBJ1-1	-	-	CASGETGSKMNTEAFF	TGTGCCAGCGGCGAGACAGGATCTAAAATGAACACTGAAGCTTTCTTT
TRBV5-6	TRBJ2-3	-	TRBD1	CASSLPGQGVSDTQYF	TGTGCCAGCAGCTTGCCCGGACAGGGGGTATCGGATACGCAGTATTTT
TRBV19	TRBJ1-2	once	TRBD1	CASSTLPGQGDYGYTF	TGTGCCAGTAGTACCTTACCGGGACAGGGAGACTATGGCTACACCTTC
TRBV5-6	TRBJ1-1	few	TRBD1	CASRSGTGSGKAEAFF	TGTGCCAGCAGATCCGGGACAGGGAGTGGAAAGGCTGAAGCTTTCTTT
TRBV27	TRBJ2-7	-	TRBD1	CASSFSRQGATSEQYF	TGTGCCAGCAGTTTCTCCCGACAGGGGGCGACGTCCGAGCAGTACTTC
TRBV9	TRBJ1-4	-	-	CASSVGGLATNEKLFF	TGTGCCAGCAGCGTCGGGGGACTCGCAACTAATGAAAAACTGTTTTTT
TRBV5-6	TRBJ1-6	-	-	CASSLVGPGGNSPLHF	TGTGCCAGCAGCTTGGTTGGCCCGGGGGGGAATTCACCCCTCCACTTT
TRBV6-2/TRBV6-3	TRBJ2-3	-	TRBD2	CASSYLGLAGDTQYF	TGTGCCAGCAGTTACTTGGGACTAGCCGGAGATACGCAGTATTTT
TRBV5-1	TRBJ2-7	once	TRBD1	CASATGGGNEQYF	TGCGCCAGCGCAACAGGGGGCGGTAACGAGCAGTACTTC
TRBV28	TRBJ2-1	-	TRBD2	CASSVLLAGDPNEQFF	TGTGCCAGCAGTGTCTTACTAGCGGGGGATCCTAATGAGCAGTTCTTC
TRBV5-1	TRBJ1-1	-	TRBD1	CASSGGTGEGSEAFF	TGCGCCAGCAGCGGCGGGACAGGGGAGGGATCTGAAGCTTTCTTT
TRBV4-3	TRBJ1-2	-	TRBD1	CASSPATGGYGYTF	TGCGCCAGCAGCCCCGCGACAGGGGGGTATGGCTACACCTTC
TRBV2	TRBJ2-2	-	TRBD2	CASITSDGGSGELFF	TGTGCCAGCATAACAAGCGACGGGGGGTCCGGGGAGCTGTTTTTT
TRBV7-2	TRBJ2-1	-	-	CASSLVERNEQFF	TGTGCCAGCAGCTTAGTAGAGAGGAATGAGCAGTTCTTC
TRBV4-3	TRBJ2-2	-	-	CASSQDHISGELFF	TGCGCCAGCAGCCAAGATCACATCTCCGGGGAGCTGTTTTTT
TRBV11-3	TRBJ1-2	-	-	CASSPTVNYGYTF	TGTGCCAGCAGCCCGACAGTAAACTATGGCTACACCTTC
TRBV27	TRBJ2-1	-	TRBD2	CASSLNLGGREFF	TGTGCCAGCAGTTTAAATCTCGGGGGGAGGGAGTTCTTC
TRBV23-1	TRBJ1-1	few	-	CASSQRGFGEANTEAFF	TGCGCCAGCAGTCAACGGGGCTTTGGGGAGGCGAACACTGAAGCTTTCTTT
TRBV12-3/TRBV12-4	TRBJ2-2	-	-	CATTLFGELFF	TGTGCCACCACTCTTTTCGGGGAGCTGTTTTTT
TRBV18	TRBJ2-4	-	TRBD1	CASSPLQGAENIQYF	TGTGCCAGCTCACCTCTACAGGGGGCAGAAAACATTCAGTACTTC
TRBV6-5	TRBJ1-2	once	-	CATQDFDGYTF	TGTGCCACCCAGGACTTCGATGGCTACACCTTC
TRBV5-1	TRBJ2-5	-	TRBD2	CASSSRGGFQETQYF	TGCGCCAGCAGCTCTCGCGGGGGGTTCCAAGAGACCCAGTACTTC
TRBV5-8	TRBJ1-5	-	-	CASSFSTRHQPQHF	TGTGCCAGCAGCTTCTCGACTCGGCATCAGCCCCAGCATTTT
TRBV6-1	TRBJ2-7	-	-	CASSEAHRSYEQYF	TGTGCCAGCAGTGAAGCACATCGATCCTACGAGCAGTACTTC
TRBV6-5	TRBJ1-1	-	TRBD1	CASSYFKTGVDTEAFF	TGTGCCAGCAGTTACTTTAAGACAGGGGTAGACACTGAAGCTTTCTTT
TRBV6-4	TRBJ1-2	-	TRBD1	CASSDRTGGCGYTF	TGTGCCAGCAGTGACCGGACAGGGGGCTGTGGCTACACCTTC
TRBV28	TRBJ1-6	-	-	CASSSLRSSYNSPLHF	TGTGCCAGCAGTTCTTTAAGGAGCTCCTATAATTCACCCCTCCACTTT
TRBV19	TRBJ2-3	-	-	CASSSLQGSDTQYF	TGTGCCAGTAGTAGCTTACAGGGCTCAGATACGCAGTATTTT
TRBV4-2	TRBJ1-2	few	TRBD1	CASSQIGQGPYGYTF	TGTGCCAGCAGCCAGATTGGACAGGGGCCCTATGGCTACACCTTC
TRBV19	TRBJ2-6	once	-	CASSQPWANSGANVLTF	TGTGCCAGTAGTCAACCGTGGGCAAACTCTGGGGCCAACGTCCTGACTTTC
TRBV7-2	TRBJ2-1	-	TRBD2	CASSPELAGPYNEQFF	TGTGCCAGCAGCCCAGAACTAGCGGGGCCCTACAATGAGCAGTTCTTC
TRBV7-2	TRBJ1-6	once	TRBD1	CASSIGQGGSPLHF	TGTGCCAGCAGCATAGGACAGGGTGGATCACCCCTCCACTTT
TRBV2	TRBJ2-7	once	TRBD1	CASSRGQGVLYEQYF	TGTGCCAGCAGTAGGGGACAGGGGGTTCTGTACGAGCAGTACTTC
TRBV9	TRBJ1-2	-	-	CASSVQEYAGGYTF	TGTGCCAGCAGCGTACAGGAATACGCTGGTGGCTACACCTTC
TRBV7-3	TRBJ1-1	-	-	CASSFGEATEAFF	TGTGCCAGCAGCTTTGGGGAGGCCACTGAAGCTTTCTTT
TRBV11-2	TRBJ2-7	-	TRBD1	CASSLGDRFQPFYEQYF	TGTGCCAGCAGCTTAGGGGACAGGTTCCAACCATTCTACGAGCAGTACTTC
TRBV5-4	TRBJ2-7	-	-	CASSFAGARDGYEQYF	TGTGCCAGCAGCTTTGCCGGAGCGCGGGACGGCTACGAGCAGTACTTC
TRBV12-3/TRBV12-4	TRBJ2-7	-	-	CASSKGGYEQYF	TGTGCCAGCAGTAAGGGGGGGTACGAGCAGTACTTC
TRBV18	TRBJ1-1	-	-	CASSPAFNQEAFF	TGTGCCAGCTCACCCGCATTTAATCAGGAAGCTTTCTTT
TRBV19	TRBJ2-5	-	TRBD1	CAAAPSGTGAGETQYF	TGTGCCGCCGCACCCTCCGGGACAGGGGCGGGGGAGACCCAGTACTTC
TRBV27	TRBJ1-1	-	-	CASSLFGRGPMNTEAFF	TGTGCCAGCAGTTTATTTGGCAGGGGACCTATGAACACTGAAGCTTTCTTT
TRBV23-1	TRBJ1-6	-	TRBD1	CASGSETGVPNSPLHF	TGCGCCAGCGGGAGCGAGACAGGGGTTCCTAATTCACCCCTCCACTTT
TRBV7-2	TRBJ1-1	-	-	CASSLRGRNTEAFF	TGTGCCAGCAGCTTAAGGGGGAGGAACACTGAAGCTTTCTTT
TRBV6-2/TRBV6-3	TRBJ2-7	-	-	CASSRPDFPYSYEQYF	TGTGCCAGCAGTCGGCCCGACTTCCCGTACTCCTACGAGCAGTACTTC
TRBV30	TRBJ2-7	-	TRBD1	CAWSADRGYEQYF	TGTGCCTGGAGTGCTGACAGGGGCTACGAGCAGTACTTC
TRBV19	TRBJ1-4	few	-	CASSIDYRQSNEKLFF	TGTGCCAGTAGTATAGACTACCGACAGAGTAATGAAAAACTGTTTTTT
TRBV29-1	TRBJ1-3	-	-	CSAGQTYDTIYF	TGCAGCGCCGGACAGACCTACGACACCATATATTTT